These 16 T cell receptor beta chains share one sample of origin, sequenced in a study of T cell clones after liver transplantation. Assay: immunoSEQ multiplex PCR; the TCRdb copy retains only in-frame clones and omits some. The sample has approximately 8,800 clones; roughly 79% are singletons. Sequencing used CD8+ T cells from blood, obtained before liver transplant. These TCRs come from a human donor who received a liver transplant.

The J gene is TRBJ1-4, the V gene TRBV5-5; 9 nucleotides match TRBD1. Germline CDR1 reads SGHKS; CDR2 reads YYEKEE (reference sequence). After removal of 2 bases from V and 4 bases from J, the junction contained 6 bases not matched to a gene. The CDR3 runs to 16 residues. The DNA of the CDR3 is TGTGCCAGCAGCTTTGGACAGGGGTTGGGTAATGAAAAACTGTTTTTT. Translating it yields CASSFGQGLGNEKLFF.

The chain carries TRBV4-1 and TRBJ2-1; either TRBD1 or TRBD2 may supply D (5 bases each). The V gene's germline CDR1 is MGHRA and CDR2 YSYEKL. The CDR3 is 12 residues long. Trimming left V 1 base short and J 12 bases short, with 10 bases between. The CDR3 is CASSQVGGLQFF. In nucleotides, the CDR3 is TGCGCCAGCAGCCAAGTTGGGGGATTGCAGTTCTTC.

This rearrangement joins TRBV19 to TRBJ2-1; 11 bases line up with TRBD2. Trimming removed 3 bases from V and 4 bases from J; junction bases left unmatched: 2. Germline loops: CDR1 LNHDA, CDR2 SQIVND (reference sequence). This CDR3 is built from 15 residues. CDR3 loop: CASSMASGGYNEQFF. For the CDR3, the DNA is TGTGCCAGTAGTATGGCTAGCGGGGGGTACAATGAGCAGTTCTTC.

The genes are TRBV7-9 and TRBJ1-4, with D perhaps matching TRBD1 (5 bases). Trimming stripped 7 bases from V and 6 bases from J, with 15 bases between. Germline values: CDR1 SEHNR, CDR2 FQNEAQ (reference sequence). The CDR3 extends over 14 amino acids. The CDR3 DNA reads TGTGCCAGCACTTCGGGGCCACCGGATGAAAAACTGTTTTTT. Its translation is CASTSGPPDEKLFF.

The chain is built from TRBV6-5 and TRBJ2-7, with D maybe TRBD2 (6 bases). The germline CDR1 and CDR2 sequences are MNHEY and SVGAGI. The CDR3 has 14 residues. The V gene lost 7 bases and the J gene lost 1 base, with 14 bases spanning the gap. The CDR3 loop reads CASTTGLSSYEQYF. CDR3 bases: TGTGCCAGCACTACGGGACTGTCGTCCTACGAGCAGTACTTC.

The chain recombines TRBV29-1 with TRBJ1-2; D unresolved. Looked up from germline, CDR1 is SQVTM and CDR2 is ANQGSEA. V was pared by 4 bases and J by 8 bases, with 17 bases between. The CDR3 contains 13 residues. The CDR3 loop reads CSVGPDDLWGYTF. The CDR3 nucleotides are TGCAGCGTTGGGCCGGACGACCTTTGGGGCTACACCTTC. The variable domain in full, completed from reference TRBV29-1 and TRBJ1-2, reads SAVISQKPSRDICQRGTSLTIQCQVDSQVTMMFWYRQQPGQSLTLIATANQGSEATYESGFVIDKFPISRPNLTFSTLTVSNMSPEDSSIYLCSVGPDDLWGYTFGSGTRLTVV.

The chain joins TRBV7-6 to TRBJ2-7; TRBD2 agrees at 10 bases. The V segment lost 4 bases and the J segment 5 bases; nucleotides outside the gene matches: 8. CDR3 length equals 15 residues. Per germline, CDR1 SGHVS and CDR2 FNYEAQ. CDR3 coding DNA: TGTGCCAGCAGCTCCCTAGCGGGAGCCGGGAACGAGCAGTACTTC. Encoded protein: CASSSLAGAGNEQYF.

The rearrangement links TRBV15 to TRBJ2-3, with 9 bases matching TRBD1. V trimming: 1 base; J trimming: 4 bases; junction bases outside the gene matches: 15. The germline V gene encodes CDR1 LNHNV and CDR2 YYDKDF (reference sequence). The CDR3 covers 19 residues. The CDR3 here is CATSRAPGVTGGDADTQYF. For the CDR3, the DNA is TGTGCCACCAGCAGAGCCCCTGGGGTTACAGGGGGCGATGCAGATACGCAGTATTTT.

This chain uses TRBV5-1 with TRBJ2-1; 12 bases agree with TRBD2. Trimming at V came to 3 bases and at J to 2 bases, leaving 12 bases not matched to a gene. The CDR3 contains 19 residues. Germline values: CDR1 SGHRS, CDR2 YFSETQ. The CDR3 here is CASSYPSGRASGPYNEQFF. For the CDR3, the DNA is TGCGCCAGCAGCTATCCTAGCGGGAGGGCTAGTGGTCCCTACAATGAGCAGTTCTTC.

V is TRBV27 and J is TRBJ2-5; TRBD2 matches at 12 bases. The CDR3 loop spans 16 amino acids. Germline CDR1 and CDR2: MNHEY and SMNVEV (reference sequence). Losses at the gene ends were 4 bases for V and 4 bases for J; bases not matched to a gene: 7. The CDR3 DNA is TGTGCCAGCAGTTACCTAGCGGGGGGGCCAGGAGAGACCCAGTACTTC. This encodes CASSYLAGGPGETQYF.

The chain recombines TRBV4-3 with TRBJ2-4, with TRBD1 matching over 7 bases. J was trimmed by 8 bases and V by 0 bases; bases with no gene match: 7. Germline loops: CDR1 LGHNA, CDR2 YSLEER. The CDR3 runs to 15 residues. The CDR3 sequence: CASSQDPDRDDIQYF. The CDR3 coding sequence is TGCGCCAGCAGCCAAGATCCAGACAGGGATGACATTCAGTACTTC.

The sample holds a few counts of this clone. This chain connects TRBV27 to TRBJ2-2; D call uncertain. Between the trimmed V and J ends, which lost 2 bases and 0 bases, there was a span of 10 bases. Per germline, CDR1 MNHEY and CDR2 SMNVEV (reference sequence). The CDR3 is 16 residues long. The CDR3 reads CASSLEWIANTGELFF. As DNA, the CDR3 is TGTGCCAGCAGTTTAGAATGGATAGCGAACACCGGGGAGCTGTTTTTT.

The chain has TRBV6-1 and TRBJ1-1, with D possibly being TRBD1 (5 bases). Trimming removed 3 bases at V and 4 bases at J, with 15 bases between. The germline V gene has CDR1 MNHNS and CDR2 SASEGT. The CDR3 has 15 amino acids. This chain's CDR3 is CASSDGQGVGTEAFF. In nucleotides, the CDR3 is TGTGCCAGCAGTGATGGTCAGGGCGTCGGCACTGAAGCTTTCTTT.

The chain joins TRBV27 to TRBJ2-7; no firm D call. The V and J ends lost 8 bases and 0 bases respectively, with 8 bases between them. This CDR3 is built from 12 residues. Per the germline V gene, CDR1 is MNHEY and CDR2 is SMNVEV (reference sequence). CDR3 region: CASLDPSYEQYF. CDR3 bases: TGTGCCAGCCTGGACCCCTCCTACGAGCAGTACTTC.

V usage is TRBV7-9 and J usage is TRBJ2-1, with 16 positions matching TRBD2. The CDR3 is made up of 19 amino acids. V lost 4 bases to trimming and J lost 0 bases; unmatched junction nucleotides: 6. Germline assignment: CDR1 SEHNR and CDR2 FQNEAQ (reference sequence). The CDR3 protein is CASSSGLAGGLSSYNEQFF. Here the CDR3 DNA reads TGTGCCAGCAGCTCGGGACTAGCGGGAGGGCTAAGCTCCTACAATGAGCAGTTCTTC.

The CDR3 spells CASSQEKRGGREQYF. The DNA of the CDR3 is TGTGCCAGCAGCCAAGAGAAGCGGGGGGGCCGCGAGCAGTACTTC. The chain employs TRBV14 and TRBJ2-7; 10 nucleotides match TRBD2. Unmatched junction bases numbered 5, after V lost 0 bases and J lost 6 bases. This CDR3 is 15 amino acids long. Germline CDR1 and CDR2: SGHDN and FVKESK.